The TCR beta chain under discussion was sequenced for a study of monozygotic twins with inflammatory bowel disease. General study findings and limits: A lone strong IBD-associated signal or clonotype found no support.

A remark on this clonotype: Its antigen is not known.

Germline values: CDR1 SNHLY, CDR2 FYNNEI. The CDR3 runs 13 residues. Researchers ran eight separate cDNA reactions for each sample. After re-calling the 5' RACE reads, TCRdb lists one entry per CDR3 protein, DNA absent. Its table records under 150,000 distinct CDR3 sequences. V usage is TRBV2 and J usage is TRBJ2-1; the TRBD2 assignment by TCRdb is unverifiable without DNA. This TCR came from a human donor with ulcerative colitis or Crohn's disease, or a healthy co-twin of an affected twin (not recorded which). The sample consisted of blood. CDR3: CATSGTSGNEQFF.